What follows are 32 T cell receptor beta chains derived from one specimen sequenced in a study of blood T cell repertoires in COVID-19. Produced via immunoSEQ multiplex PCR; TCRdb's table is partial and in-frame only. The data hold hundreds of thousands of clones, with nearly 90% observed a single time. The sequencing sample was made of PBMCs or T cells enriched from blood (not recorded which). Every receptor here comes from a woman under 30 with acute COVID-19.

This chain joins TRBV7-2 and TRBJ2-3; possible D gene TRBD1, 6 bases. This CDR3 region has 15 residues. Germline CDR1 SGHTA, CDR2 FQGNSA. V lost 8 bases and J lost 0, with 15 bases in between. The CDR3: CASARRGWSTDTQYF. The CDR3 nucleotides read TGTGCCAGCGCAAGAAGGGGGTGGAGCACAGATACGCAGTATTTT.

The CDR3 nucleotides read TGTGCCAGCAGCTTAAAGTCAGCGTACTATGGCTACACCTTC. This codes for CASSLKSAYYGYTF. The chain combines TRBV11-3 with TRBJ1-2; D unclear. Germline V gene data show CDR1 as SGHNT and CDR2 as YENEEA. The V end was cut by 2 bases, the J end by 3 bases, with 10 bases between. This CDR3 is 14 amino acids long.

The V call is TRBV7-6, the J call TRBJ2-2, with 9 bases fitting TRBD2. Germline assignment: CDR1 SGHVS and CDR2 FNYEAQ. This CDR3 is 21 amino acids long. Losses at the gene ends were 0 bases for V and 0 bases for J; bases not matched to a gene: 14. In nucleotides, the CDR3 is TGTGCCAGCAGCTTAGCGTGGGCGGGAGGGGTGAGGTCGGCGAACACCGGGGAGCTGTTTTTT. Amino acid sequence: CASSLAWAGGVRSANTGELFF.

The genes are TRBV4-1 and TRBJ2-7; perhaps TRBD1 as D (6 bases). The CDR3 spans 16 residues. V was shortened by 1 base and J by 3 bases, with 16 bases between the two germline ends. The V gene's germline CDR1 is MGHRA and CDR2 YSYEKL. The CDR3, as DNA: TGCGCCAGCAGCCAAGTCCCCGAGGGGGTCTTCTACGAGCAGTACTTC. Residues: CASSQVPEGVFYEQYF.

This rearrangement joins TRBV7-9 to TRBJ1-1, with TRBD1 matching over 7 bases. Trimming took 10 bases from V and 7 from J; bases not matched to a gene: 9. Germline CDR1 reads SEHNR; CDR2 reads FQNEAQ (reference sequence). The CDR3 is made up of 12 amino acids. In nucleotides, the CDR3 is TGTGCCATAAGACAGGGAGTAGATGAAGCTTTCTTT. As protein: CAIRQGVDEAFF.

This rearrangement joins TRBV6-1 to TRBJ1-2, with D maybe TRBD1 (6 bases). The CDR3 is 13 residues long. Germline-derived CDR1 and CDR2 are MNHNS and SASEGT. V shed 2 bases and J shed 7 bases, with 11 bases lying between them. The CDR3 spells CASSESAGAGYTF. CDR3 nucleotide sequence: TGTGCCAGCAGTGAATCGGCAGGGGCTGGCTACACCTTC.

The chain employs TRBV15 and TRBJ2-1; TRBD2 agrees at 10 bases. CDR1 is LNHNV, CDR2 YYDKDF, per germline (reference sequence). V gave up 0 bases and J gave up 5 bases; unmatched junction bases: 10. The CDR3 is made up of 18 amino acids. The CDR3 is CATSRDGALAGVHNEQFF. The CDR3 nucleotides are TGTGCCACCAGCAGAGATGGGGCGCTAGCGGGAGTCCACAATGAGCAGTTCTTC.

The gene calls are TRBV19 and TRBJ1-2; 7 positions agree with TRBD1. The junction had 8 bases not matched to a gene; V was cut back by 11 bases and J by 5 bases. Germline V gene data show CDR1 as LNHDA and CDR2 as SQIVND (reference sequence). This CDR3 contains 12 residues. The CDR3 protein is CAGRDSDYGYTF. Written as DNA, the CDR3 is TGTGCCGGCCGGGACAGCGATTATGGCTACACCTTC.

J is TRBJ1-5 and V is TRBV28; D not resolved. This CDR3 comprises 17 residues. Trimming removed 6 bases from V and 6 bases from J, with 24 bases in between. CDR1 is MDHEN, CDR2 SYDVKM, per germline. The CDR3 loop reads CASSLINAGVLTQPQHF. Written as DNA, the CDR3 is TGTGCCAGCAGCCTAATCAATGCGGGTGTCCTTACTCAGCCCCAGCATTTT.

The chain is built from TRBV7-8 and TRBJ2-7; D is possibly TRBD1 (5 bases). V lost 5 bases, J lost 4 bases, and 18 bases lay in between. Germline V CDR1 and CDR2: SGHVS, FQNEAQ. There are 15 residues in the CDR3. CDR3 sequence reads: CASSPSPTGHYEQYF. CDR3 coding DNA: TGTGCCAGCAGCCCCTCCCCAACAGGACATTACGAGCAGTACTTC.

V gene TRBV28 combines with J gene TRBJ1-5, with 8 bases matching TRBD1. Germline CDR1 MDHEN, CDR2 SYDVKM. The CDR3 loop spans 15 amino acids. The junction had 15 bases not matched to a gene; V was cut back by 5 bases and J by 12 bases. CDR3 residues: CASSGGGQGALFQHF. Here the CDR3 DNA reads TGTGCCAGCAGTGGTGGTGGGCAGGGGGCCTTGTTCCAGCATTTT.

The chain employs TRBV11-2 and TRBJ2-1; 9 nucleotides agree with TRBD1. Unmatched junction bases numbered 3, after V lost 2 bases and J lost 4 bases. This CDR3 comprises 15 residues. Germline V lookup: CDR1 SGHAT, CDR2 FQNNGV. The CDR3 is CASSLSGTGYNEQFF. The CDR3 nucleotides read TGTGCCAGCAGCTTAAGTGGGACAGGGTACAATGAGCAGTTCTTC. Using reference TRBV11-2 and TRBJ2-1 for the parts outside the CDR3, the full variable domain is EAGVAQSPRYKIIEKRQSVAFWCNPISGHATLYWYQQILGQGPKLLIQFQNNGVVDDSQLPKDRFSAERLKGVDSTLKIQPAKLEDSAVYLCASSLSGTGYNEQFFGPGTRLTVL.

CDR3 protein: CASSLSGVNEKLFF. The CDR3 DNA sequence: TGTGCCAGCAGCTTGTCAGGTGTTAATGAAAAACTGTTTTTT. V gene TRBV5-8 combines with J gene TRBJ1-4, with D unresolved. Trimming took off 1 base at V and 4 bases at J, with 8 bases between the two ends. This CDR3 is 14 amino acids long. The germline V gene has CDR1 SGHTS and CDR2 YDEGEE.

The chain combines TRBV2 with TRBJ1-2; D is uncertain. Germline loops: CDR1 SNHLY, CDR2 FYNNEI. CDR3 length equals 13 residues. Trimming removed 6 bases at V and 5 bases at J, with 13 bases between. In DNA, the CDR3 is TGTGCCAGCAGCCCCTCCCCGGTATATGGCTACACCTTC. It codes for CASSPSPVYGYTF.

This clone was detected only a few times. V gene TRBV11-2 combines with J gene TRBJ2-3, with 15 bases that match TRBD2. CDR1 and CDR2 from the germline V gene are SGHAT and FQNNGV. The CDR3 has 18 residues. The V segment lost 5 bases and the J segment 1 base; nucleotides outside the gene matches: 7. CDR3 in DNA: TGTGCCAGCAGCCCTAGGGGACTAGCGGGAGGTGGCACAGATACGCAGTATTTT. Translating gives CASSPRGLAGGGTDTQYF.

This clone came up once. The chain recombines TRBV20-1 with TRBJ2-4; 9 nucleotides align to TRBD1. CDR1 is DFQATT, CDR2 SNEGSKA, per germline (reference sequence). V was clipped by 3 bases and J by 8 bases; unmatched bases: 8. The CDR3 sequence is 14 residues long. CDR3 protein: CSASGWDRADIQYF. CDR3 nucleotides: TGCAGTGCTAGTGGATGGGACAGGGCGGACATTCAGTACTTC.

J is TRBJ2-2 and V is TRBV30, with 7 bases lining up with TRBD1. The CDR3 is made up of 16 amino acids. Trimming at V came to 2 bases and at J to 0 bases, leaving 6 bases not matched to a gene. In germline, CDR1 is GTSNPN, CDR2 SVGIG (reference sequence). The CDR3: CAWSWTGYPNTGELFF. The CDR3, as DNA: TGTGCCTGGAGTTGGACAGGTTATCCGAACACCGGGGAGCTGTTTTTT. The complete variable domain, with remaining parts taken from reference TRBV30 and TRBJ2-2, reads SQTIHQWPATLVQPVGSPLSLECTVEGTSNPNLYWYRQAAGRGLQLLFYSVGIGQISSEVPQNLSASRPQDRQFILSSKKLLLSDSGFYLCAWSWTGYPNTGELFFGEGSRLTVL.

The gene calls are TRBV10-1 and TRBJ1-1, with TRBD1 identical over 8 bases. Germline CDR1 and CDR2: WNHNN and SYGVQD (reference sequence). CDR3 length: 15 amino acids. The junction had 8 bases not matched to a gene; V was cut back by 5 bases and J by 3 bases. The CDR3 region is CASSPFGQGYTEAFF. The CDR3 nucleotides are TGCGCCAGCAGTCCTTTCGGACAGGGTTACACTGAAGCTTTCTTT.

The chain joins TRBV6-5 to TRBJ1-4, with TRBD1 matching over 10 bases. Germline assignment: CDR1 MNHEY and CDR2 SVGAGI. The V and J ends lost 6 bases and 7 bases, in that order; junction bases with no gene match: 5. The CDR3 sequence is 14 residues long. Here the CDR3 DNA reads TGTGCCAGCAGAGCCGGGACAGGGGTTGAAAAACTGTTTTTT. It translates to CASRAGTGVEKLFF.

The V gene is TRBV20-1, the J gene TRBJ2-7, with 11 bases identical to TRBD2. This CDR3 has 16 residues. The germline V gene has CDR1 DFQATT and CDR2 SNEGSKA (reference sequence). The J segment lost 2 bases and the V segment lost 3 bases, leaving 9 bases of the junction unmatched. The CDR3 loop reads CSASGPSGRIPYEQYF. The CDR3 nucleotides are TGCAGTGCTAGTGGTCCTAGCGGGAGGATCCCCTACGAGCAGTACTTC.

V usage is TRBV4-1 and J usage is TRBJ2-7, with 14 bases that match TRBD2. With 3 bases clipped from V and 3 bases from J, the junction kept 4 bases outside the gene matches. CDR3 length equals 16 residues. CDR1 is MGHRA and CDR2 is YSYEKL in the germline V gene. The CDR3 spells CASSHGGLAGGYEQYF. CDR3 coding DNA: TGCGCCAGCAGCCATGGTGGACTAGCGGGAGGCTACGAGCAGTACTTC.

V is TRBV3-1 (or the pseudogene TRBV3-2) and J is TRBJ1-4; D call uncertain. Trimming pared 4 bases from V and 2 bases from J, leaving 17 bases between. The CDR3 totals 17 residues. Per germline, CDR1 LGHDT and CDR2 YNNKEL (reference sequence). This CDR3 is CASSPPVGRVTNEKLFF. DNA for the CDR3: TGTGCCAGCAGCCCCCCCGTAGGGAGGGTCACTAATGAAAAACTGTTTTTT.

The CDR3 DNA is TGTGCCAGCTCGCCGCGGGGGCTAGCGGGAGCGCCTGGGGCCAACGTCCTGACTTTC. This encodes CASSPRGLAGAPGANVLTF. V and J are TRBV18 and TRBJ2-6; 10 bases are a match to TRBD2. The length of the CDR3 is 19 residues. The V gene's germline CDR1 is KGHSH and CDR2 LQKENI. J was trimmed by 2 bases and V by 6 bases; bases with no gene match: 13.

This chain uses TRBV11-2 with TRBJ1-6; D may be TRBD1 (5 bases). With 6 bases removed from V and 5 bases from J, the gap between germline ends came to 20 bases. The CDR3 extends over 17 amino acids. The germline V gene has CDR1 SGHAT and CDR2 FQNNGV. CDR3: CASRVLRRGFNNSPLHF. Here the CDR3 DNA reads TGTGCCAGCAGAGTACTACGGAGGGGATTCAATAATTCACCCCTCCACTTT.

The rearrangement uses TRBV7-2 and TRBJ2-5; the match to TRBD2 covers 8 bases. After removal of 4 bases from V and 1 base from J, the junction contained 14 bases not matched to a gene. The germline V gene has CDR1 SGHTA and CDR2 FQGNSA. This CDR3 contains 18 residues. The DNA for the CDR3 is TGTGCCAGCAGCTACCGACCCCCGGGACTAGGACCCCAAGAGACCCAGTACTTC. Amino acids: CASSYRPPGLGPQETQYF.

The CDR3, as DNA: TGTGCCAGCAGACATCCGGGACAGATTGTGGAGACCCAGTACTTC. Translating gives CASRHPGQIVETQYF. The rearrangement joins TRBV7-9 to TRBJ2-5, with 7 positions matching TRBD1. The CDR3 length is 15 residues. CDR1 and CDR2 from the germline V gene are SEHNR and FQNEAQ (reference sequence). With 6 bases clipped from V and 5 bases from J, the junction kept 12 bases outside the gene matches.

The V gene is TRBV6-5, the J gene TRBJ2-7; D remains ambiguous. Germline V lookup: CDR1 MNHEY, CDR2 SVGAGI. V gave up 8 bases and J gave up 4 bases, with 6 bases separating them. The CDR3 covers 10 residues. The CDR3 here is CASASYEQYF. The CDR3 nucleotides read TGTGCCAGCGCGTCTTACGAGCAGTACTTC.

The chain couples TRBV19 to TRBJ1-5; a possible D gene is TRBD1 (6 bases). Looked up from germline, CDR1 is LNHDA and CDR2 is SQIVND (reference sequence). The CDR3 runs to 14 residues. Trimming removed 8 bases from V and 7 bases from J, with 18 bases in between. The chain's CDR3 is CASSNTGIGQPQHF. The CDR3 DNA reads TGTGCCAGTTCCAATACAGGGATAGGCCAGCCCCAGCATTTT. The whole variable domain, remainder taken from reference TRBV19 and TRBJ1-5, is DGGITQSPKYLFRKEGQNVTLSCEQNLNHDAMYWYRQDPGQGLRLIYYSQIVNDFQKGDIAEGYSVSREKKESFPLTVTSAQKNPTAFYLCASSNTGIGQPQHFGDGTRLSIL.

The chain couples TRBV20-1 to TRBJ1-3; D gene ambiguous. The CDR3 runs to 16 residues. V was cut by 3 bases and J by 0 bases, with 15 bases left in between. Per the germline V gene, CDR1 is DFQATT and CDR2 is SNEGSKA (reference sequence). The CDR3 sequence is CSASPTRGRSGNTIYF. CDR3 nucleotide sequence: TGCAGTGCTAGTCCAACCCGTGGCCGCTCTGGAAACACCATATATTTT.

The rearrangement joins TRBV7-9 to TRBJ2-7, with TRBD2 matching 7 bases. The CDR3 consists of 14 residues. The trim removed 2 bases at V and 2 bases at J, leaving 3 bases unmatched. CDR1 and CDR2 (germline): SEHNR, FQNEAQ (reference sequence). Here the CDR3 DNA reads TGTGCCAGCAGCTTAAGCGGGGACCCCTACGAGCAGTACTTC. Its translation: CASSLSGDPYEQYF.

CDR3 coding DNA: TGTGCCAGCAGCTTAGGTAGCGCGGGAAATACCTACAATGAGCAGTTCTTC. It specifies CASSLGSAGNTYNEQFF. The rearrangement joins TRBV7-8 to TRBJ2-1, with D tentatively TRBD2 (6 bases). The germline CDR1 and CDR2 sequences are SGHVS and FQNEAQ. The CDR3 has 17 amino acids. V lost 1 base, J lost 2 bases, and 15 bases lay in between.

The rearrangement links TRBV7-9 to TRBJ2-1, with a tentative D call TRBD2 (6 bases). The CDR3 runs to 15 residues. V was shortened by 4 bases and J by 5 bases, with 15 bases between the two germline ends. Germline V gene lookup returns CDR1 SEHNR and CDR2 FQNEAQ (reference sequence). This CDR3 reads CASSSRLVGDNEQFF. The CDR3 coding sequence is TGTGCCAGCAGCTCTAGACTAGTAGGAGACAATGAGCAGTTCTTC.